A single sample is the source of the 19 T cell receptor beta chains below, sequenced in a study of shared clonotypes between healthy human individuals (dated by TCRdb to the early 2020s). Libraries were built with the immunoSEQ multiplex PCR assay. The immuneACCESS repertoire file appears here via TCRdb, limited to in-frame rearrangements. These files lack a portion of the clones; in checked studies, under half of the deficit traces to unresolved V genes, and the cause of the others is not known. Across this sample there are 450,000 to 500,000 clones, with roughly 80% seen only once. The ten largest make up about 13% of the sample. The source material was PBMCs. Receptors originate from a woman aged 35 to 49 in good health. Some clones in this sample may be carry-over from other donors' samples.

The table lists this clone with a count of one. It differs at one base from a far larger clone, so likely a read error. The sample carries other DNA sequences with the same CDR3. The CDR3 coding sequence is TGTAGCGGTCCTCTCCGCCGGGACAGGGAGGACGAAAAACTGTTTTTT. The encoded protein is CSGPLRRDREDEKLFF. V and J are TRBV29-1 and TRBJ1-4; 9 nucleotides match TRBD1. Per the germline V gene, CDR1 is SQVTM and CDR2 is ANQGSEA. The CDR3 contains 16 residues.

This clone was observed once. The V and J genes are TRBV4-3 and TRBJ2-2; the match to TRBD2 covers 11 bases. From germline, CDR1 is LGHNA and CDR2 YSLEER. V lost 4 bases, J lost 5 bases, and 6 bases stayed unmatched. The CDR3 consists of 16 residues. The CDR3 here is CASSRRLAGGTGELFF. CDR3 nucleotide sequence: TGCGCCAGCAGCCGCAGGCTAGCGGGAGGAACCGGGGAGCTGTTTTTT.

J is TRBJ2-1 and V is TRBV11-3; D is undetermined. From germline, CDR1 is SGHNT and CDR2 YENEEA. The CDR3 spans 14 residues. V lost 5 bases and J 8 bases, leaving 16 bases between the germline ends. The CDR3 sequence is CASSRGASVDEQFF. CDR3 DNA sequence: TGTGCCAGCAGCCGTGGAGCATCCGTCGATGAGCAGTTCTTC.

Worth noting for this clone: A single base is all that separates this from a far larger clone, so a read error is likely. The conserved final phenylalanine or tryptophan is absent from the CDR3, which likely points to a read error. This chain links TRBV28 with TRBJ2-7, with 11 bases that match TRBD1. Trimming removed 6 bases from V and 9 bases from J; junction bases left unmatched: 10. This CDR3 comprises 14 residues. Germline loops: CDR1 MDHEN, CDR2 SYDVKM. In nucleotides, the CDR3 is TGTGCCAGCAGCCCCGGGACAGGGGGTTCGCGGCAGTACTTA. Protein sequence: CASSPGTGGSRQYL.

The chain joins TRBV4-3 to TRBJ2-1; a weak D match, TRBD2 (5 bases). V lost 0 bases and J lost 5, with 14 bases in between. Per the germline V gene, CDR1 is LGHNA and CDR2 is YSLEER. CDR3 length equals 16 residues. The CDR3: CASSQDVSSENNEQFF. CDR3 in DNA: TGCGCCAGCAGCCAAGATGTGAGTAGCGAGAACAATGAGCAGTTCTTC.

The chain couples TRBV6-5 to TRBJ2-5; D not resolved. The CDR3 length is 16 residues. V gave up 0 bases and J gave up 4 bases, with 15 bases separating them. The germline V gene encodes CDR1 MNHEY and CDR2 SVGAGI. The CDR3 DNA reads TGTGCCAGCAGTTACTCGAGTGAACAGTTTGTAGAGACCCAGTACTTC. Amino acids: CASSYSSEQFVETQYF.

As regards this clone: This specimen includes other DNA sequences encoding the same CDR3. J is TRBJ2-7 and V is TRBV9; TRBD2 agrees at 14 bases. This CDR3 contains 15 residues. Trimming removed 2 bases from V and 2 bases from J; junction bases left unmatched: 0. The germline gives CDR1 SGDLS, CDR2 YYNGEE. CDR3 nucleotide sequence: TGTGCCAGCAGCGTGGGACTAGCGGGAGCCTACGAGCAGTACTTC. Encoded protein: CASSVGLAGAYEQYF.

This chain uses TRBV9 with TRBJ2-1; the D gene could be TRBD1 or TRBD2 (5 bases each). With 3 bases removed from V and 6 bases from J, the gap between germline ends came to 10 bases. CDR3 length equals 13 residues. Germline CDR1 is SGDLS and CDR2 is YYNGEE. The CDR3 nucleotides read TGTGCCAGCAGCGCCGGGGACCCCAATGAGCAGTTCTTC. Its translation is CASSAGDPNEQFF.

This clone was picked up one time. The genes are TRBV15 and TRBJ1-2; no definite D call. The CDR3 is made up of 15 amino acids. Trimming left V 0 bases short and J 8 bases short, with 16 bases between. Germline CDR1 reads LNHNV; CDR2 reads YYDKDF (reference sequence). This chain's CDR3 is CATSRDEGIFWGYTF. As DNA, the CDR3 is TGTGCCACCAGCAGAGATGAAGGGATCTTCTGGGGCTACACCTTC.

The chain employs TRBV18 and TRBJ1-2; 9 positions agree with TRBD1. CDR1 is KGHSH and CDR2 is LQKENI in the germline V gene. The ends lost 3 bases at V and 2 bases at J; junction bases unmatched: 7. The CDR3 is 16 residues long. This CDR3 is CASSPAGQGRNYGYTF. The CDR3, as DNA: TGTGCCAGCTCACCGGCGGGACAGGGCCGAAACTATGGCTACACCTTC.

Worth noting for this clone: A read error is likely here: a far larger clone is one base away. Since the CDR3 does not end with the conserved phenylalanine or tryptophan, this likely comes from a read error. The rearrangement links TRBV18 to TRBJ1-1, with D tentatively TRBD1 (6 bases). V lost 3 bases and J lost 3, with 11 bases in between. This CDR3 is built from 14 residues. CDR1 and CDR2 from the germline V gene are KGHSH and LQKENI. CDR3 in DNA: TGTGCCAGCTCACCGGCGGGGGCGTACACTGAAGCTTTCCTT. As protein: CASSPAGAYTEAFL.

The rearrangement uses TRBV5-4 and TRBJ2-5; 9 bases map to TRBD2. CDR1 SGHNT and CDR2 YYREEE come from the germline V gene (reference sequence). The junction had 8 bases not matched to a gene; V was cut back by 0 bases and J by 5 bases. The CDR3 contains 16 residues. The CDR3 region is CASSLAGSGSRETQYF. DNA of the CDR3: TGTGCCAGCAGCTTGGCGGGTAGCGGGAGTCGGGAGACCCAGTACTTC. The full variable domain, its missing parts supplied by reference TRBV5-4 and TRBJ2-5, is ETGVTQSPTHLIKTRGQQVTLRCSSQSGHNTVSWYQQALGQGPQFIFQYYREEENGRGNFPPRFSGLQFPNYSSELNVNALELDDSALYLCASSLAGSGSRETQYFGPGTRLLVL.

This clone was picked up a small number of times. The J gene is TRBJ2-1, the V gene TRBV19; tentative D call: TRBD2 (6 bases). V lost 10 bases to trimming and J lost 3 bases, with 19 bases between them. The CDR3 sequence is 15 residues long. Germline V gives CDR1 LNHDA, CDR2 SQIVND (reference sequence). The CDR3 loop is CATASGGTHYNEQFF. Written as DNA, the CDR3 is TGTGCCACCGCTTCGGGCGGGACTCACTACAATGAGCAGTTCTTC.

The gene calls are TRBV29-1 and TRBJ1-1, with D tentatively TRBD1 (5 bases). The V gene's germline CDR1 is SQVTM and CDR2 ANQGSEA. This CDR3 region has 13 residues. Trimming pared 3 bases from V and 1 base from J, leaving 9 bases between. DNA of the CDR3: TGCAGCGTTGACCCCACAGGGAACACTGAAGCTTTCTTT. Translated: CSVDPTGNTEAFF.

This sequence joins TRBV28 and TRBJ2-5; no firm D call. From germline, CDR1 is MDHEN and CDR2 SYDVKM. The CDR3 runs 13 residues. V lost 8 bases and J lost 4, with 14 bases in between. The CDR3 loop reads CASGLRVRETQYF. In DNA, the CDR3 is TGTGCCAGCGGGTTAAGGGTGCGAGAGACCCAGTACTTC. Supplemented by reference TRBV28 and TRBJ2-5, the full variable domain reads DVKVTQSSRYLVKRTGEKVFLECVQDMDHENMFWYRQDPGLGLRLIYFSYDVKMKEKGDIPEGYSVSREKKERFSLILESASTNQTSMYLCASGLRVRETQYFGPGTRLLVL.

The DNA for the CDR3 is TGTGCCAGCTCATCCTACAGGGGCAACGAGCAGTACTTC. As protein: CASSSYRGNEQYF. The chain joins TRBV18 to TRBJ2-7; 7 bases are a match to TRBD1. Germline trimming cut 5 bases from V and 5 bases from J; bases unmatched to any gene: 6. The germline gives CDR1 KGHSH, CDR2 LQKENI. CDR3 length: 13 residues.

This rearrangement joins TRBV6-4 to TRBJ2-2; 9 bases fit TRBD1. Germline V CDR1 and CDR2: MRHNA, SNTAGT. This CDR3 region has 15 residues. J gave up 6 bases and V 6 bases, and 8 bases lay outside the gene matches. The CDR3 bases are TGTGCCAGCAGCCCGGGACAGGGAGGGGCCGGGGAGCTGTTTTTT. Encoded protein: CASSPGQGGAGELFF.

This chain joins TRBV11-2 and TRBJ2-7; TRBD2 aligns across 8 bases. V was clipped by 4 bases and J by 5 bases; unmatched bases: 16. The CDR3 spans 17 residues. Germline V gives CDR1 SGHAT, CDR2 FQNNGV. CDR3 DNA: TGTGCCAGCAGCTCCGCCACCCCCGCGGGAGGCGCAAACGAGCAGTACTTC. Translation gives CASSSATPAGGANEQYF.

The rearrangement links TRBV14 to TRBJ2-1; TRBD1 is a possible D gene (6 bases). This CDR3 is 16 amino acids long. V was trimmed by 1 base and J by 1 base, leaving 11 bases between them. Germline V gene data show CDR1 as SGHDN and CDR2 as FVKESK. The DNA for the CDR3 is TGTGCCAGCAGCCAAGTTGGGGGCGCTTCCTACAATGAGCAGTTCTTC. It encodes CASSQVGGASYNEQFF.